The 14 T cell receptor beta chains below come from one sample, sequenced in a study of cytomegalovirus exposure and HLA in healthy donors. The PCR used 60 Vbeta and 13 Jbeta primers. Clones were sequenced by immunoSEQ multiplex PCR, and TCRdb holds only the in-frame ones, with some missing. This sample has 150,000 to 200,000 clones, with about 75% found just once. The specimen sequenced was PBMCs. The receptors were sampled from a man in his forties in good health and CMV-seropositive.

J is TRBJ2-5 and V is TRBV7-2; D is perhaps TRBD1 (5 bases). Trimming took 6 bases from V and 4 from J, leaving 18 bases between them. CDR1 and CDR2 from the germline V gene are SGHTA and FQGNSA. The CDR3 contains 15 residues. The CDR3, as DNA: TGTGCCAGCAGTTCCATGAACAGGAATGCAGAGACCCAGTACTTC. Encoded protein: CASSSMNRNAETQYF.

The table lists this clone with a count of one. V usage is TRBV5-1 and J usage is TRBJ1-3; D uncertain. This CDR3 has 15 amino acids. Per germline, CDR1 SGHRS and CDR2 YFSETQ. V gave up 2 bases and J gave up 1 base, with 10 bases separating them. The CDR3, as DNA: TGCGCCAGCAGCTTAACACCGTTATCTGGAAACACCATATATTTT. Amino acid sequence: CASSLTPLSGNTIYF.

This clone occurred a few times. The chain uses TRBV30 and TRBJ2-1; 8 bases agree with TRBD2. V lost 1 base, J lost 7 bases, and 6 bases stayed unmatched. Germline values: CDR1 GTSNPN, CDR2 SVGIG (reference sequence). This CDR3 comprises 14 residues. CDR3 bases: TGTGCCTGGAGTGACCAAGCGGGAGTTAATGAGCAGTTCTTC. It yields the protein CAWSDQAGVNEQFF.

The chain is built from TRBV2 and TRBJ2-4; D uncertain. Trimming took 4 bases from V and 0 from J, leaving 13 bases between them. The germline gives CDR1 SNHLY, CDR2 FYNNEI. This CDR3 is built from 16 residues. The CDR3 coding sequence is TGTGCCAGCAGTGCCCCCCCCGGTAGAGCCAAAAACATTCAGTACTTC. This sequence encodes CASSAPPGRAKNIQYF.

The V call is TRBV5-1, the J call TRBJ2-1; 8 bases align to TRBD2. V dropped 3 bases and J dropped 8; count of bases not matched to a gene: 13. Looked up from germline, CDR1 is SGHRS and CDR2 is YFSETQ. The CDR3 has 16 amino acids. The DNA for the CDR3 is TGCGCCAGCAGCTCCAGCCCGGGACTAGGTATAGATGAGCAGTTCTTC. Protein sequence: CASSSSPGLGIDEQFF.

This chain joins TRBV5-4 and TRBJ2-1; 10 bases line up with TRBD2. CDR1 and CDR2 from the germline V gene are SGHNT and YYREEE (reference sequence). J was trimmed by 7 bases and V by 4 bases; bases with no gene match: 11. This CDR3 region has 16 residues. CDR3 region: CASSGTLAGPSNEQFF. The CDR3 DNA reads TGTGCCAGCAGCGGAACACTAGCGGGACCTTCGAATGAGCAGTTCTTC.

This chain connects TRBV7-9 to TRBJ1-1; D is perhaps TRBD1 (6 bases). Germline V gene data show CDR1 as SEHNR and CDR2 as FQNEAQ (reference sequence). Trimming pared 0 bases from V and 1 base from J, leaving 9 bases between. This CDR3 contains 15 residues. The CDR3 sequence is CASSLALGGNTEAFF. CDR3 DNA sequence: TGTGCCAGCAGCTTAGCGTTAGGGGGGAACACTGAAGCTTTCTTT.

The V call is TRBV7-6, the J call TRBJ1-5; 8 bases fit TRBD1. CDR1 SGHVS and CDR2 FNYEAQ come from the germline V gene. The CDR3 totals 16 residues. The J segment lost 1 base and the V segment lost 4 bases, leaving 6 bases of the junction unmatched. CDR3 nucleotide sequence: TGTGCCAGCAGCTACGGACAGGGCAAGAGCAATCAGCCCCAGCATTTT. Translation gives CASSYGQGKSNQPQHF.

The rearrangement uses TRBV27 and TRBJ2-5; the D is unclear. V was pared by 5 bases and J by 5 bases, with 15 bases between. The CDR3 is 14 residues long. Looked up from germline, CDR1 is MNHEY and CDR2 is SMNVEV (reference sequence). In nucleotides, the CDR3 is TGTGCCAGCAGTACCTTCAATCGCCGGGAGACCCAGTACTTC. Translation gives CASSTFNRRETQYF.

In DNA, the CDR3 is TGTGCCAGCAGCCCATCGGGACAGCCCGACTATGGCTACACCTTC. It encodes CASSPSGQPDYGYTF. The V and J genes are TRBV7-9 and TRBJ1-2; 7 nucleotides line up with TRBD1. V lost 5 bases, J lost 3 bases, and 9 bases stayed unmatched. The CDR3 contains 15 residues. Germline values: CDR1 SEHNR, CDR2 FQNEAQ (reference sequence).

The chain combines TRBV7-3 with TRBJ1-6; tentative D call: TRBD1 (6 bases). Germline CDR1 and CDR2: SGHTA and FQGTGA. This CDR3 spans 15 amino acids. Trimming removed 6 bases from V and 7 bases from J, with 16 bases in between. The CDR3 DNA is TGTGCCAGCAGTCCGAGTCGACAGGCGAATTCACCCCTCCACTTT. It yields the protein CASSPSRQANSPLHF.

The sample holds one count of this clone. The genes are TRBV10-2 and TRBJ2-1, with 8 nucleotides matching TRBD1. CDR1 is WSHSY, CDR2 SAAADI, per germline. The ends lost 5 bases at V and 3 bases at J; junction bases unmatched: 6. The CDR3 is made up of 15 amino acids. CDR3 nucleotides: TGCGCCAGCAGTCCAGGACAGGGCCACTACAATGAGCAGTTCTTC. This codes for CASSPGQGHYNEQFF.

The chain couples TRBV7-9 to TRBJ2-7; 10 bases line up with TRBD1. J gave up 5 bases and V 4 bases, and 5 bases lay outside the gene matches. Germline CDR1 SEHNR, CDR2 FQNEAQ (reference sequence). This CDR3 region has 14 residues. CDR3 nucleotide sequence: TGTGCCAGCAGCTGGACAGGGGGGGAGGACGAGCAGTACTTC. Its translation is CASSWTGGEDEQYF.

This chain uses TRBV2 with TRBJ1-5, with TRBD1 matching over 7 bases. V shed 10 bases, J shed 2 bases, and the junction held 11 bases outside the gene matches. The CDR3 runs 15 residues. Per germline, CDR1 SNHLY and CDR2 FYNNEI. For the CDR3, the DNA is TGTGCCACCATAATTCAAGGGGGCCGCAATCAGCCCCAGCATTTT. This translates into CATIIQGGRNQPQHF.